This passage covers 13 T cell receptor beta chains from one sample sequenced in a study of T cell responses to AZD1222 COVID-19 vaccine. Generated by immunoSEQ multiplex PCR, the TCRdb table keeps only in-frame clones and is missing some. The data show around 180,000 clones, with about 85% seen just once and around 2.6% held by the top ten. The input for sequencing was peripheral blood, taken on day 0 of AZD1222 vaccination. The receptors come from an adult in good health.

As to this clone: At one boundary the junction diverges from the germline segment, which might be a read error. This sequence joins TRBV28 and TRBJ2-2; D call uncertain. The CDR3 length is 13 residues. Germline assignment: CDR1 MDHEN and CDR2 SYDVKM. Here the CDR3 reads CASSYRTTRELFF. The CDR3 DNA follows: TGTGCCAGCAGTTATAGGACCACCCGGGAGCTGTTTTTT.

J is TRBJ1-1 and V is TRBV7-9; D call uncertain. Germline CDR1 SEHNR, CDR2 FQNEAQ (reference sequence). With 7 bases removed from V and 2 bases from J, the gap between germline ends came to 11 bases. The CDR3 length is 13 residues. The CDR3 is CASTVGVNTEAFF. The CDR3 bases are TGTGCCAGCACCGTCGGCGTAAACACTGAAGCTTTCTTT.

The chain couples TRBV19 to TRBJ2-1; D is perhaps TRBD2 (6 bases). CDR3 length: 16 residues. Germline V gene data show CDR1 as LNHDA and CDR2 as SQIVND (reference sequence). Between the trimmed V and J ends, which lost 3 bases and 7 bases, there was a span of 19 bases. CDR3 DNA: TGTGCCAGTAGTATTATCCTCACTAGCACGGGGAATGAGCAGTTCTTC. Translated: CASSIILTSTGNEQFF.

This sequence joins TRBV18 and TRBJ1-1, with a tentative D call TRBD1 (5 bases). The CDR3 is made up of 15 amino acids. The germline V and J ends were trimmed by 3 bases and 3 bases, with 14 bases remaining between them. CDR1 and CDR2 (germline): KGHSH, LQKENI. Here the CDR3 DNA reads TGTGCCAGCTCACCCGACAGAAATCAGGACACTGAAGCTTTCTTT. This codes for CASSPDRNQDTEAFF.

The V gene is TRBV15, the J gene TRBJ1-2; a possible D gene is TRBD1 (5 bases). The V end lost 0 bases, the J end lost 3 bases, and 14 bases lay between the germline ends. Germline V lookup: CDR1 LNHNV, CDR2 YYDKDF (reference sequence). The CDR3 spans 16 residues. DNA of the CDR3: TGTGCCACCAGCAGAGATCCTTTGCGGGGGGACTATGGCTACACCTTC. It encodes CATSRDPLRGDYGYTF.

The rearrangement uses TRBV28 and TRBJ1-5; 7 bases are a match to TRBD1. This CDR3 comprises 17 residues. V was clipped by 7 bases and J by 7 bases; unmatched bases: 19. CDR1 and CDR2 (germline): MDHEN, SYDVKM. CDR3 sequence (DNA): TGTGCCAGCACTCCCGCGGAAGGCAGGGGGTTGGAGCAGCCCCAGCATTTT. It is translated as CASTPAEGRGLEQPQHF.

The V and J genes are TRBV10-2 and TRBJ2-7; D is perhaps TRBD1 (6 bases). Germline values: CDR1 WSHSY, CDR2 SAAADI. V lost 6 bases and J 4 bases, leaving 13 bases between the germline ends. The CDR3 consists of 13 residues. CDR3 region: CASRETGPYEQYF. CDR3 bases: TGCGCCAGCAGGGAGACAGGACCTTACGAGCAGTACTTC.

This clone was seen a few times. The V gene is TRBV7-9, the J gene TRBJ2-5; the match to TRBD2 covers 11 bases. This CDR3 is 17 amino acids long. CDR1 is SEHNR and CDR2 is FQNEAQ in the germline V gene (reference sequence). J was trimmed by 3 bases and V by 1 base; bases with no gene match: 7. CDR3 DNA: TGTGCCAGCAGCTTAGGGCTAGCGGGAGGACTCGAAGAGACCCAGTACTTC. This encodes CASSLGLAGGLEETQYF.

This clone has a handful of counts. This chain links TRBV11-2 with TRBJ1-4; D remains unclear. The CDR3 contains 14 residues. The V gene lost 1 base and the J gene lost 0 bases, with 3 bases spanning the gap. CDR1 SGHAT and CDR2 FQNNGV come from the germline V gene. The CDR3 spells CASSLATTNEKLFF. CDR3 coding DNA: TGTGCCAGCAGCTTAGCCACAACTAATGAAAAACTGTTTTTT.

This chain connects TRBV2 to TRBJ2-7; D is possibly TRBD1 (5 bases). The CDR3 is 13 residues long. Germline V gives CDR1 SNHLY, CDR2 FYNNEI. V gave up 3 bases and J gave up 3 bases, with 9 bases separating them. CDR3 protein: CASSDVQGYEQYF. The DNA of the CDR3 is TGTGCCAGCAGTGATGTGCAGGGCTACGAGCAGTACTTC.

The chain combines TRBV5-1 with TRBJ2-1, with 10 bases lining up with TRBD1. Germline V CDR1 and CDR2: SGHRS, YFSETQ. Unmatched junction bases numbered 3, after V lost 4 bases and J lost 5 bases. The CDR3 runs to 14 residues. The CDR3 protein is CASSTGQGDNEQFF. As DNA, the CDR3 is TGCGCCAGCAGCACTGGACAGGGGGACAATGAGCAGTTCTTC.

This chain uses TRBV20-1 with TRBJ1-1; D is possibly TRBD1 (5 bases). Trimming left V 3 bases short and J 4 bases short, with 12 bases between. This CDR3 is built from 13 residues. Germline CDR1 is DFQATT and CDR2 is SNEGSKA (reference sequence). This CDR3 is CSASRQGSTEAFF. For the CDR3, the DNA is TGCAGTGCTAGTCGGCAGGGAAGCACTGAAGCTTTCTTT.

V usage is TRBV9 and J usage is TRBJ1-1; D not resolved. The CDR3 length is 16 residues. The germline V and J ends were trimmed by 0 bases and 5 bases, with 17 bases remaining between them. CDR1 is SGDLS, CDR2 YYNGEE, per germline. The CDR3 region is CASSVGVKANPTEAFF. The CDR3 coding sequence is TGTGCCAGCAGCGTAGGTGTTAAGGCGAATCCGACTGAAGCTTTCTTT.